The source of this T cell receptor (beta chain) is a study of STAT5B mutations in CD4+ large granular lymphocyte leukemia. Study-level results: Around 25% of private leukemic clonotypes occurred rarely in other patients' non-leukemic repertoires.

Remarks on this clone: Antigen unknown.

Healthy controls were blood donor buffy coats. Only in-frame clones appear in the TCRdb table, and some are missing; sequencing was by immunoSEQ multiplex PCR. The table shows 30,000 to 40,000 clones, with nearly 90% occurring only once. The sample consisted of CD4+ T cells from blood buffy coats. The receptor was isolated from a human donor in good health.

CDR3 sequence (DNA): TGTGCCAGCAGCCTAACTAGCGAAGCCGGGGAGCTGTTTTTT. Translating it yields CASSLTSEAGELFF. The gene calls are TRBV11-1 and TRBJ2-2; 7 bases map to TRBD2. The CDR3 totals 14 residues. V gave up 5 bases and J gave up 6 bases; unmatched junction bases: 6. Looked up from germline, CDR1 is SGHAT and CDR2 is FQDESV (reference sequence).